This T cell receptor beta chain was obtained from a study of T-cell reconstitution after alpha-beta-depleted transplantation in children. The CDR3 loop spans 14 amino acids. Trimming removed 2 bases from V and 5 bases from J, with 10 bases in between. In its sample, this clonotype was seen many times. Its antigen is unknown. Unique molecular identifiers were used to barcode this TCRbeta library. TCRdb processed the PCR reads anew with MiXCR; each CDR3 protein has one entry. Of fewer than 550,000 distinct CDR3 sequences listed, roughly 10% were seen once; the top ten hold about 2.1%. Study-level findings and limits: The main origin of T-cell counts and diversity one year after transplant was newly produced T cells. Expanded graft clones numbering several hundred reportedly gave rise to alpha-beta T cells about two months after transplant.

This sequence was found in a child aged 2 to 15 with inherited bone marrow failure, due to receive a stem cell transplant. This specimen consisted of PBMCs, obtained before TCRalphabeta/CD19-depleted stem cell transplant. The chain has TRBV12-3 or TRBV12-4 and TRBJ2-1; D assignment may be TRBD1 or TRBD2 (5 bases each). CDR3 residues: CASSLRGADNEQFF. The CDR3 nucleotides read TGTGCCAGCAGTTTAAGGGGAGCCGACAATGAGCAGTTCTTC.